This T cell receptor (beta chain) was sequenced in a study of cytomegalovirus exposure and HLA in healthy donors. All the people who gave samples were healthy bone marrow donors. Study-wide results and limits: Earlier analysis looked at TCR beta V segments, and most were productive about 90% or about 30% of the time. A missense variant in DCLRE1C was later tied to TCR beta V- and J-gene trimming. Common viral pathogens seemed, in a later analysis, to connect with several of the most significant clusters.

This clone was observed once. The antigen is unknown. PCR used 60 Vbeta primers and 13 Jbeta primers. TCRdb's table, derived via immunoSEQ multiplex PCR, lists solely in-frame clones and lacks some. This table holds roughly 150,000 clones, 76% found once. This receptor was identified in a woman aged 40 to 49 in good health and CMV-seronegative. Sequenced input: PBMCs.

CDR3 DNA sequence: TGTGCCAGCAGTCCCAGGGGGCTTGGAAACACCATATATTTT. Its translation: CASSPRGLGNTIYF. V gene TRBV28 combines with J gene TRBJ1-3, with 8 bases fitting TRBD1. CDR1 is MDHEN and CDR2 is SYDVKM in the germline V gene. CDR3 length: 14 amino acids. The V gene end was trimmed by 5 bases and the J gene end by 3 bases; junction bases not matched to a gene: 3. The full variable domain, in which reference TRBV28 and TRBJ1-3 provide the parts outside the CDR3, is DVKVTQSSRYLVKRTGEKVFLECVQDMDHENMFWYRQDPGLGLRLIYFSYDVKMKEKGDIPEGYSVSREKKERFSLILESASTNQTSMYLCASSPRGLGNTIYFGEGSWLTVV.